These 29 T cell receptor beta chains originate from one sample sequenced in a study of T cells in Graves' hyperthyroidism and ophthalmopathy. Regions amplified from RNA transcripts were the TCR beta CDR3 regions. The HTBI set primed first-round TCR CDR3 RT-PCR. MiXCR was run by TCRdb on the multiplex PCR reads, yielding one entry per CDR3 protein. The table lists hundreds of thousands of distinct CDR3 sequences, approximately 14% of them singletons. Sequences were obtained from blood. Source of these receptors: a woman aged 18-30 years with Graves' hyperthyroidism.

This chain links TRBV24-1 with TRBJ2-1, with 9 bases lining up with TRBD1. The trim removed 2 bases at V and 10 bases at J, leaving 2 bases unmatched. Germline CDR1 is KGHDR and CDR2 is SFDVKD. This CDR3 has 13 residues. CDR3 coding DNA: TGTGCCACCAGTGATTGGGGGACAGGGGAGCAGTTCTTC. This encodes CATSDWGTGEQFF.

This clonotype was seen repeatedly, ten times or more. The chain is built from TRBV18 and TRBJ1-5; D might be TRBD1 (5 bases). Looked up from germline, CDR1 is KGHSH and CDR2 is LQKENI. This CDR3 comprises 15 residues. Trimming removed 6 bases from V and 1 base from J, with 13 bases in between. CDR3 sequence (DNA): TGTGCCAGCTCGGCTCTGGAGGGGAGCAATCAGCCCCAGCATTTT. It codes for CASSALEGSNQPQHF.

CDR3 region: CSARGADPGSNEQYF. CDR3 sequence (DNA): TGCAGTGCTAGGGGCGCGGACCCCGGGTCCAACGAGCAGTACTTC. The chain employs TRBV20-1 and TRBJ2-7; D uncertain. This CDR3 is built from 15 residues. Looked up from germline, CDR1 is DFQATT and CDR2 is SNEGSKA (reference sequence). V was clipped by 3 bases and J by 5 bases, with 20 bases between them.

The V gene is TRBV6-1, the J gene TRBJ1-1, with D perhaps TRBD1 (6 bases). The CDR3 extends over 14 amino acids. Germline CDR1 is MNHNS and CDR2 is SASEGT. With 7 bases removed from V and 2 bases from J, the gap between germline ends came to 14 bases. The chain's CDR3 is CASTWTVSNTEAFF. The CDR3 DNA sequence: TGTGCCAGCACCTGGACAGTTTCTAACACTGAAGCTTTCTTT.

This clonotype came up a few times. In DNA, the CDR3 is TGTGCCACCAGCAGGCTAGCGCAAGGATATCAAGAGACCCAGTACTTC. It yields the protein CATSRLAQGYQETQYF. The rearrangement joins TRBV15 to TRBJ2-5; the D gene is possibly TRBD2 (6 bases). Deletions cut 3 bases from V and 2 bases from J, with 16 bases between. CDR3 length: 16 amino acids. CDR1 LNHNV and CDR2 YYDKDF come from the germline V gene (reference sequence).

This chain connects TRBV2 to TRBJ2-3; 13 bases map to TRBD2. The germline CDR1 and CDR2 sequences are SNHLY and FYNNEI. V was clipped by 4 bases and J by 3 bases; unmatched bases: 4. The CDR3 spans 16 residues. The CDR3 sequence is CASSGGLAGVTDTQYF. For the CDR3, the DNA is TGTGCCAGCAGTGGCGGACTAGCGGGAGTAACAGATACGCAGTATTTT.

CDR3 nucleotide sequence: TGTGCCAGCAGATTAATAGCGGGAGGATCCGGGGAGCTGTTTTTT. It yields the protein CASRLIAGGSGELFF. The chain has TRBV7-2 and TRBJ2-2; 10 positions agree with TRBD2. V lost 6 bases, J lost 6 bases, and 7 bases stayed unmatched. The CDR3 has 15 amino acids. CDR1 SGHTA and CDR2 FQGNSA come from the germline V gene.

This clonotype was found a few times. This chain joins TRBV10-3 and TRBJ2-2; D perhaps matches TRBD2 (6 bases). The V end lost 4 bases, the J end lost 2 bases, and 8 bases lay between the germline ends. There are 14 residues in the CDR3. Germline V gene sequence: CDR1 ENHRY, CDR2 SYGVKD. CDR3 sequence: CAISGGVNTGELFF. CDR3 in DNA: TGTGCCATCAGTGGCGGGGTCAACACCGGGGAGCTGTTTTTT.

This clonotype was seen only a few times. The J gene is TRBJ1-2, the V gene TRBV6-2 or TRBV6-3; D perhaps matches TRBD1 (6 bases). The germline V gene encodes CDR1 MNHEY and CDR2 SVGEGT. This CDR3 has 14 residues. Trimming stripped 5 bases from V and 5 bases from J, with 15 bases between. Here the CDR3 DNA reads TGTGCCAGCAGTGAAACAGGGCTTGGGTATGGCTACACCTTC. Translation: CASSETGLGYGYTF.

This clonotype was seen once. The chain carries TRBV29-1 and TRBJ2-5, with D possibly being TRBD1 (5 bases). Germline CDR1 is SQVTM and CDR2 is ANQGSEA. V was shortened by 4 bases and J by 9 bases, with 15 bases between the two germline ends. This CDR3 contains 12 residues. The chain's CDR3 is CSVGVLQGAQYF. CDR3 DNA: TGCAGCGTTGGGGTCCTCCAAGGGGCCCAGTACTTC.

This clonotype was counted only a few times. The chain carries TRBV12-3 or TRBV12-4 and TRBJ2-5; D is unresolved. Trimming left V 2 bases short and J 1 base short, with 8 bases between. The CDR3 has 14 residues. The CDR3 DNA reads TGTGCCAGCAGTTTAAGGGTCCTCCAAGAGACCCAGTACTTC. It translates to CASSLRVLQETQYF.

Concerning this clonotype: The junction differs from germline at one of its ends, possibly a read error. The V call is TRBV14, the J call TRBJ2-4; D is unclear. The CDR3 loop spans 17 amino acids. Looked up from germline, CDR1 is SGHDN and CDR2 is FVKESK. The CDR3 is CAGSQDVPPLAKNIQYF. The CDR3 coding sequence is TGTGCCGGCAGCCAAGACGTACCTCCGCTAGCCAAAAACATTCAGTACTTC.

This clonotype was observed a few times. The V and J genes are TRBV7-2 and TRBJ1-1, with a possible D match to TRBD1 (5 bases). V shed 6 bases and J shed 2 bases, with 16 bases lying between them. CDR1 and CDR2 (germline): SGHTA, FQGNSA. The CDR3 consists of 15 residues. The CDR3 spells CASSSTGLSNTEAFF. In DNA, the CDR3 is TGTGCCAGCAGTTCAACAGGTCTCTCAAACACTGAAGCTTTCTTT.

This clonotype was detected many times. The chain joins TRBV28 to TRBJ1-5, with D hard to call. CDR3 length: 16 amino acids. Germline loops: CDR1 MDHEN, CDR2 SYDVKM. Between the trimmed V and J ends, which lost 7 bases and 1 base, there was a span of 17 bases. CDR3 amino acids: CASKVPGSGSNQPQHF. The CDR3 bases are TGTGCCAGCAAGGTCCCGGGCTCAGGCAGCAATCAGCCCCAGCATTTT.

This clonotype has only a few counts. An end of the junction does not agree with germline; a read error may underlie this. V and J are TRBV6-2 or TRBV6-3 and TRBJ2-1, with 8 bases matching TRBD2. From germline, CDR1 is MNHEY and CDR2 SVGEGT. This CDR3 is 15 amino acids long. The CDR3, as DNA: TGTGCCAGCAAGATAGCGGGGACCTCCTACGATGAGCAGTTCTTC. Encoded protein: CASKIAGTSYDEQFF.

This clonotype was recorded many times. The chain couples TRBV3-1 to TRBJ2-1, with TRBD2 matching over 7 bases. There are 20 residues in the CDR3. Per the germline V gene, CDR1 is LGHDT and CDR2 is YNNKEL (reference sequence). V dropped 0 bases and J dropped 0; count of bases not matched to a gene: 14. The CDR3 nucleotides read TGTGCCAGCAGCCAAGATGGGGTACTGGGCGGGAGTCTCTCCTACAATGAGCAGTTCTTC. Protein sequence: CASSQDGVLGGSLSYNEQFF.

This clonotype was counted ten times or more. The gene calls are TRBV7-9 and TRBJ1-2, with a tentative D call TRBD1 (6 bases). The germline V gene has CDR1 SEHNR and CDR2 FQNEAQ (reference sequence). The CDR3 is 15 amino acids. V lost 5 bases and J lost 4, with 17 bases in between. The CDR3 spells CASSLTGQTLYGYTF. The DNA for the CDR3 is TGTGCCAGCAGCCTGACTGGACAGACCCTCTATGGCTACACCTTC.

The chain employs TRBV20-1 and TRBJ2-7, with TRBD2 matching over 15 bases. V lost 3 bases to trimming and J lost 3 bases; unmatched junction nucleotides: 3. CDR1 and CDR2 (germline): DFQATT, SNEGSKA (reference sequence). This CDR3 is built from 15 residues. The CDR3 coding sequence is TGCAGTGCTAGCCCGGGACTAGCGGGGGGCTACGAGCAGTACTTC. It yields the protein CSASPGLAGGYEQYF.

V usage is TRBV5-6 and J usage is TRBJ1-1; possibly TRBD1 for D (6 bases). There are 15 residues in the CDR3. In germline, CDR1 is SGHDT, CDR2 YYEEEE. Trimming cost V 0 bases and J 5 bases, with 14 bases left between them. CDR3 sequence reads: CASSLEGGEETEAFF. CDR3 sequence (DNA): TGTGCCAGCAGCTTGGAAGGGGGTGAGGAAACTGAAGCTTTCTTT.

This clonotype was observed a few times. The gene calls are TRBV29-1 and TRBJ2-1; D gene ambiguous. The V gene lost 7 bases and the J gene lost 7 bases, with 17 bases spanning the gap. Germline loops: CDR1 SQVTM, CDR2 ANQGSEA. CDR3 length: 13 amino acids. The CDR3 region is CSAPPAGVNEQFF. The CDR3 coding sequence is TGCAGCGCCCCGCCGGCCGGAGTTAATGAGCAGTTCTTC.

This clonotype has just a few counts. V usage is TRBV24-1 and J usage is TRBJ1-5, with D possibly TRBD1 on 6 matching bases. The CDR3 is made up of 13 amino acids. Trimming removed 10 bases from V and 0 bases from J, with 9 bases in between. Germline V gene data show CDR1 as KGHDR and CDR2 as SFDVKD. CDR3 coding DNA: TGTGCCACTAGGACAGTTAGCAATCAGCCCCAGCATTTT. Translated, it gives CATRTVSNQPQHF.

This clonotype was seen more than once but under ten times. The chain is built from TRBV7-9 and TRBJ1-1; D is possibly TRBD1 (5 bases). CDR1 SEHNR and CDR2 FQNEAQ come from the germline V gene (reference sequence). The V end was cut by 8 bases, the J end by 5 bases, with 9 bases between. The CDR3 runs to 11 residues. CDR3 nucleotide sequence: TGTGCCAGCGCCAGGGATACTGAAGCTTTCTTT. It specifies CASARDTEAFF.

The J gene is TRBJ2-3, the V gene TRBV29-1; tentative D call: TRBD2 (6 bases). The V end lost 0 bases, the J end lost 5 bases, and 12 bases lay between the germline ends. The CDR3 contains 14 residues. Germline CDR1 reads SQVTM; CDR2 reads ANQGSEA. CDR3: CSVEEKTRGDTQYF. CDR3 DNA: TGCAGCGTTGAAGAAAAGACTAGGGGAGATACGCAGTATTTT.

This clonotype appeared a few times. The chain couples TRBV7-9 to TRBJ2-3, with D uncertain. The germline V gene has CDR1 SEHNR and CDR2 FQNEAQ (reference sequence). The ends were cut back, 5 bases at V and 4 bases at J, with 19 bases in the middle. The CDR3 contains 16 residues. CDR3 residues: CASSTKFGVSADTQYF. For the CDR3, the DNA is TGTGCCAGCAGCACAAAATTTGGGGTTTCCGCAGATACGCAGTATTTT.

At least ten counts were recorded for this clonotype. The CDR3 sequence: CASRYREWDYGYTF. CDR3 coding DNA: TGTGCCAGCAGGTACAGGGAGTGGGACTATGGCTACACCTTC. The genes are TRBV2 and TRBJ1-2; tentatively, D is TRBD1 (6 bases). Germline V gives CDR1 SNHLY, CDR2 FYNNEI. The CDR3 is made up of 14 amino acids. The V end was cut by 6 bases, the J end by 3 bases, with 14 bases between.

This clonotype was observed many times. The DNA for the CDR3 is TGTGCCAGCAGCTTAGATGTCCTTGGTGTAGCTTTCTTT. Its translation is CASSLDVLGVAFF. V gene TRBV7-9 combines with J gene TRBJ1-1; no firm D call. The CDR3 runs 13 residues. Germline CDR1 reads SEHNR; CDR2 reads FQNEAQ (reference sequence). Trimming removed 1 base from V and 10 bases from J, with 13 bases in between.

This clonotype has only a few counts. V gene TRBV3-1 combines with J gene TRBJ2-7; D is uncertain. Per the germline V gene, CDR1 is LGHDT and CDR2 is YNNKEL (reference sequence). The CDR3 consists of 14 residues. The ends were cut back, 3 bases at V and 4 bases at J, with 13 bases in the middle. The CDR3 sequence: CASSQTEGPYEQYF. CDR3 sequence (DNA): TGTGCCAGCAGCCAGACTGAAGGCCCGTACGAGCAGTACTTC.

This clonotype was recorded a few times. This chain links TRBV14 with TRBJ2-7; TRBD2 is a possible D gene (6 bases). Trimming left V 5 bases short and J 4 bases short, with 21 bases between. CDR1 SGHDN and CDR2 FVKESK come from the germline V gene. This CDR3 is built from 16 residues. The CDR3 sequence: CASSSSTEGRIYEQYF. Written as DNA, the CDR3 is TGTGCCAGCAGCTCGTCTACGGAGGGGCGGATATACGAGCAGTACTTC.

In its sample, this clonotype was seen a few times. The chain employs TRBV4-1 and TRBJ1-1; the D is unclear. The CDR3 length is 15 residues. Per germline, CDR1 MGHRA and CDR2 YSYEKL. Trimming stripped 1 base from V and 3 bases from J, with 12 bases between. The DNA for the CDR3 is TGCGCCAGCAGCCAAGTTAGGAGGTTCCACACTGAAGCTTTCTTT. It specifies CASSQVRRFHTEAFF.